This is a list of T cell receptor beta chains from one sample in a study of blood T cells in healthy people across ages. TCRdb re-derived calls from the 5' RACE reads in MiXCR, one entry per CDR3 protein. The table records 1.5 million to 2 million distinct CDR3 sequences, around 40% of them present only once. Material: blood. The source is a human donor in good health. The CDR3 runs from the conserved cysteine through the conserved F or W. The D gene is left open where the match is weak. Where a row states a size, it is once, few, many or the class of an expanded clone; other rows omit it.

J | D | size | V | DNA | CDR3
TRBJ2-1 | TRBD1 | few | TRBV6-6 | TGTGCCAGCAGCAGCCCGGGACAGGGGTCCAATGAGCAGTTCTTC | CASSSPGQGSNEQFF
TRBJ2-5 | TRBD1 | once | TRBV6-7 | TGTGCCAGCAAACAGGGGTTTAAGTTTTGGACCCAGTACTTC | CASKQGFKFWTQYF
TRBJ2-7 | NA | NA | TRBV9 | TGTGCCAGCAGCGTAGGACAGGCCCGGTACTACGAGCAGTACTTC | CASSVGQARYYEQYF
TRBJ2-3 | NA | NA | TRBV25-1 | TGTGCCAGCAGTGACTTTCGTGGGGGTAGAGCAGATACGCAGTATTTT | CASSDFRGGRADTQYF
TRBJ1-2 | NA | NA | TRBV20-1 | TGCAGTGCTAGAGATCTCCATTCGGGGGGCTACACCTTC | CSARDLHSGGYTF
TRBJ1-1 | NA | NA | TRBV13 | TGTGCCAGCAGCTTAGACCAGGGTTACACTGAAGCTTTCTTT | CASSLDQGYTEAFF
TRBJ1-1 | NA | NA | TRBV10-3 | TGTGCCATCAGTGCCGGCTCCGGGATGAACACTGAAGCTTTCTTT | CAISAGSGMNTEAFF
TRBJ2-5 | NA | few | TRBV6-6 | TGTGCCAGCAGTTCGACCGTCGGACTTGGGGAAGAGACCCAGTACTTC | CASSSTVGLGEETQYF
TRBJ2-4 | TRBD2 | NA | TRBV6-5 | TGTGCCAGCAGGGGAGCGGGGGCCCTCATGGAGCAGTACTTC | CASRGAGALMEQYF
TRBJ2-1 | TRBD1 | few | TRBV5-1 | TGCGCCAGCAAAGACGGGACAGGGGACTACAATGAGCAGTTCTTC | CASKDGTGDYNEQFF
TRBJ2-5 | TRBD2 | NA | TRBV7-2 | TGTGCCAGCAGCTTAGCCCGCGGGGGAAGGTATGAGCAGTACTTC | CASSLARGGRYEQYF
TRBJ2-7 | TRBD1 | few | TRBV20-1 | TGCAGTGCTAGTTCGGGACAGGACTCCTACGAGCAGTACTTC | CSASSGQDSYEQYF
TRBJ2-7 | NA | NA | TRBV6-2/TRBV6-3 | TGTGCCAGCAGTTACTCCTTTGTGAGGTCCTACGAGCAGTACTTC | CASSYSFVRSYEQYF
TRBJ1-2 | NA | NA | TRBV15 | TGTGCCACCAGCAGTAGTTCAGGGGTTGGCTACACCTTC | CATSSSSGVGYTF
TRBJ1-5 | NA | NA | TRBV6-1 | TGTGCCAGCAGTGTAGGTCCTCACTGTGTTTATAGCAATCAGCCCCAGCATTTT | CASSVGPHCVYSNQPQHF
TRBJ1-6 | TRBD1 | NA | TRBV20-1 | TGCAGTGCTTCGGGACAGGGGGTTTCACCCCTCCACTTT | CSASGQGVSPLHF
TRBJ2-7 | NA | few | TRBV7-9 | TGTGCCAGCAGCCCAAGTTCGACCACCTACGAGCAGTACTTC | CASSPSSTTYEQYF
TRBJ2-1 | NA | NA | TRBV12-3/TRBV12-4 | TGTGCCAGCAGTTTAAACAGGGACCATGAGCAGTTCTTC | CASSLNRDHEQFF
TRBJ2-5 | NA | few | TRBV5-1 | TGCGCCAGCAGCATCGGACAGCGGGAGACCCAGTACTTC | CASSIGQRETQYF
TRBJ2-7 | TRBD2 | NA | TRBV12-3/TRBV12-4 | TGTGCCAGCAGCGGGGGGGCCTTGGTCGAGCAGTACTTC | CASSGGALVEQYF
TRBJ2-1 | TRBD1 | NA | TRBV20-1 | TGCAGTGCTAGCCCGGGACAGGGGGCGAATGAGCAGTTCTTC | CSASPGQGANEQFF
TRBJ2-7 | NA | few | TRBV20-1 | TGCAGTGCTAGAGAGGACACCTCCTACGAGCAGTACTTC | CSAREDTSYEQYF
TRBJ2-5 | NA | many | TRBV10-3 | TGTGCCATCAGTGAGTCGTGGGAGACCCAGTACTTC | CAISESWETQYF
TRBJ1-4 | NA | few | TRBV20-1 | TGCAGTGCTAGAGATATAAGGAGACAGGCTAATGAAAAACTGTTTTTT | CSARDIRRQANEKLFF
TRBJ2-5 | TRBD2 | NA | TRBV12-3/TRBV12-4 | TGTGCCAGCAGTTTATTTAGCGGGGGGCCAGAGACCCAGTACTTC | CASSLFSGGPETQYF
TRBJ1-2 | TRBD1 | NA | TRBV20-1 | TGCAGTGCTTCCCGGGACAGCTATGGCTACACCTTC | CSASRDSYGYTF
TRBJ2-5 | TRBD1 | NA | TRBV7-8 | TGTGCCAGCAGCCCGAGGCCCGCAGGGGGCGAAGAGACCCAGTACTTC | CASSPRPAGGEETQYF
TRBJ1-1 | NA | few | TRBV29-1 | TGCAGCGTTGATATCAGGCCCGGGGAATGGATCACTGAAGCTTTCTTT | CSVDIRPGEWITEAFF
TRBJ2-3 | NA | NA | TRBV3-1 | TGTGCCAGCAGCCAAGACCGACTAGTACCTTTGACAGATACGCAGTATTTT | CASSQDRLVPLTDTQYF
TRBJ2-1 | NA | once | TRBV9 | TGTGCCAGCATCAATCGTGTGGGGGGTCGTTACAATGAGCAGTTCTTC | CASINRVGGRYNEQFF
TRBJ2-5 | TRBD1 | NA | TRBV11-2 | TGTGCCAGCAGTGTACAGGGGGCGAAGGAGACCCAGTACTTC | CASSVQGAKETQYF
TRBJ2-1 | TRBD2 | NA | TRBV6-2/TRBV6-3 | TGTGCCATTTCCCGCCGGGACTACGAGCAGTTCTTC | CAISRRDYEQFF
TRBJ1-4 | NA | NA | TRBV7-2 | TGTGCCAGCAGCTTAGGCCCACAGGGAGGAAATGAAAAACTGTTTTTT | CASSLGPQGGNEKLFF
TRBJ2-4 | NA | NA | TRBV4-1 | TGCGCCAGCAGCCAAGGGCCTCAGGTCGGGCAGTACTTC | CASSQGPQVGQYF
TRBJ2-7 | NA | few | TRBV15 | TGTGCCACCAGCAGAGATAATGGGGGCTACGAGCAGTACTTC | CATSRDNGGYEQYF
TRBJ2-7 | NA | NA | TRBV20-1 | TGCAGTGCTAGAGATGGCCGGGAAAGCTCCTACGAGCAGTACTTC | CSARDGRESSYEQYF
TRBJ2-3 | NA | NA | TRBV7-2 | TGTGCCAGCAGCTTAGGGTGGATAGATACGCAGTATTTT | CASSLGWIDTQYF
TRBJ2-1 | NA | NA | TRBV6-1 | TGTGCCAGCAGTGGTGACAGTCTGGATGAGCAGTTCTTC | CASSGDSLDEQFF
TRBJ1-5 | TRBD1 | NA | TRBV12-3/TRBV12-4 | TGTGCCAGCAGTACCCAAGGGACAGGGTTTTCCCAGCATTTT | CASSTQGTGFSQHF
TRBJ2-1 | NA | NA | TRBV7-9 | TGTGCCAGCAGCAGCCCCACCCCAAACCCCTACAATGAGCAGTTCTTC | CASSSPTPNPYNEQFF
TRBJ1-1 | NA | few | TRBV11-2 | TGTGCCAGCAGCCGCGAGAGAAGCACTGAAGCTTTCTTT | CASSRERSTEAFF
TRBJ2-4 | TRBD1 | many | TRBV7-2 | TGTGCCAGCAGCCCCCGGGACAGGGGAATAAGCATTCAGTACTTC | CASSPRDRGISIQYF
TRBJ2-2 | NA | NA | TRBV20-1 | TGCAGTGCTAGAGGTGAACTTTATACCGGGGAGCTGTTTTTT | CSARGELYTGELFF
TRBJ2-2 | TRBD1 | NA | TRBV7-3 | TGTGCCAGCAGCTTAATGGGACAGGGCGCCGCGGGGACCGGGGAGCTGTTTTTT | CASSLMGQGAAGTGELFF
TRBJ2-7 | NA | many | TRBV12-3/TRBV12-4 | TGTGCCAGCAGTTTATCGGGAGACTACGAGCAGTACTTC | CASSLSGDYEQYF
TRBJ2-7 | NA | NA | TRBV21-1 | TGTGCCAGCAGCAAAACTTCACGGGACAGGGGATACTACGAGCAGTACTTC | CASSKTSRDRGYYEQYF
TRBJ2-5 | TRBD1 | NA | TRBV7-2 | TGTGCCAGCAGCTTAGCGCTAGGACAGGGACGGGAGACCCAGTACTTC | CASSLALGQGRETQYF
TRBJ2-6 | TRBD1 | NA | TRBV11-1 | TGTGCCAGCAGCCCTGGACAGGGGAGTTACTCTGGGGCCAACGTCCTGACTTTC | CASSPGQGSYSGANVLTF